Below, 8 T cell receptor beta chains from the same sample are listed, as sequenced in a study of OX40 agonist ivuxolimab in advanced cancers. TCRdb's copy holds only in-frame clones and misses some; the assay was immunoSEQ multiplex PCR. The sample lists about 79,000 clones; about 84% were seen once. This specimen was CD4+ or CD8+ T cells sorted from blood, taken in a trial of the OX40 agonist ivuxolimab. The receptors here all came from an adult with an advanced solid tumor such as melanoma, head and neck, liver or kidney cancer.

V gene TRBV6-4 combines with J gene TRBJ2-4; possible D gene TRBD1, 6 bases. From germline, CDR1 is MRHNA and CDR2 SNTAGT. V lost 10 bases and J lost 0, with 10 bases in between. This CDR3 comprises 13 residues. In nucleotides, the CDR3 is TGTGCCACCGAACAGGGAGCCAAAAACATTCAGTACTTC. Translated, it gives CATEQGAKNIQYF.

V usage is TRBV19 and J usage is TRBJ2-3; the D is unclear. Trimming removed 5 bases from V and 0 bases from J, with 6 bases in between. Germline CDR1 is LNHDA and CDR2 is SQIVND (reference sequence). The CDR3 spans 13 residues. Written as DNA, the CDR3 is TGTGCCAGTAGTTTGAGTAGCACAGATACGCAGTATTTT. Its protein product is CASSLSSTDTQYF. Together with reference TRBV19 and TRBJ2-3, the CDR3 gives the full variable domain: DGGITQSPKYLFRKEGQNVTLSCEQNLNHDAMYWYRQDPGQGLRLIYYSQIVNDFQKGDIAEGYSVSREKKESFPLTVTSAQKNPTAFYLCASSLSSTDTQYFGPGTRLTVL.

The table lists this clone with a count of one. The chain links TRBV9 to TRBJ2-5, with 8 bases lining up with TRBD1. Germline lookup yields CDR1 SGDLS and CDR2 YYNGEE. After removal of 4 bases from V and 5 bases from J, the junction contained 13 bases not matched to a gene. The CDR3 extends over 16 amino acids. CDR3 residues: CASSLRGQGSVETQYF. The CDR3 region has the DNA TGTGCCAGCAGCCTCAGAGGACAGGGATCCGTGGAGACCCAGTACTTC.

The chain joins TRBV19 to TRBJ1-3, with D tentatively TRBD1 (5 bases). Germline V gene lookup returns CDR1 LNHDA and CDR2 SQIVND (reference sequence). CDR3 length: 15 amino acids. V gave up 4 bases and J gave up 2 bases, with 12 bases separating them. The CDR3 DNA reads TGTGCCAGTAGTACCGGGACCTCCCCTGGAAACACCATATATTTT. It specifies CASSTGTSPGNTIYF.

V gene TRBV28 combines with J gene TRBJ2-3; unclear D gene. V shed 8 bases and J shed 0 bases, with 9 bases lying between them. CDR3 length: 13 amino acids. Germline lookup yields CDR1 MDHEN and CDR2 SYDVKM. The CDR3 here is CASLGPSTDTQYF. CDR3 bases: TGTGCCAGCCTCGGCCCCAGCACAGATACGCAGTATTTT.

The chain couples TRBV7-7 to TRBJ2-2; 8 bases agree with TRBD1. Germline lookup yields CDR1 SSHAT and CDR2 FNYEAQ (reference sequence). The CDR3 runs to 15 residues. Losses at the gene ends were 6 bases for V and 4 bases for J; bases not matched to a gene: 7. CDR3 protein: CASRLGQGTTGELFF. DNA of the CDR3: TGTGCCAGCAGGCTCGGACAGGGTACCACCGGGGAGCTGTTTTTT. Full variable domain (outside the CDR3, taken from reference TRBV7-7 and TRBJ2-2): GAGVSQSPRYKVTKRGQDVTLRCDPISSHATLYWYQQALGQGPEFLTYFNYEAQPDKSGLPSDRFSAERPEGSISTLTIQRTEQRDSAMYRCASRLGQGTTGELFFGEGSRLTVL.

This chain links TRBV5-4 with TRBJ2-5; TRBD2 agrees at 8 bases. CDR3 size: 14 residues. The V gene end was trimmed by 4 bases and the J gene end by 2 bases; junction bases not matched to a gene: 4. Germline V gives CDR1 SGHNT, CDR2 YYREEE (reference sequence). The CDR3 DNA reads TGTGCCAGCAGCGCCATAGCGGGACAAGAGACCCAGTACTTC. Its translation is CASSAIAGQETQYF.

This chain links TRBV18 with TRBJ2-7; 9 bases are a match to TRBD1. V was pared by 4 bases and J by 7 bases, with 8 bases of the junction left unmatched. This CDR3 is 14 amino acids long. In germline, CDR1 is KGHSH, CDR2 LQKENI. This CDR3 is CASSLSETGGEQYF. As DNA, the CDR3 is TGTGCCAGCTCACTCTCCGAGACAGGGGGTGAGCAGTACTTC.